One and the same sample provided the 12 T cell receptor beta chains below, sequenced in a study of T-cell memory formation after mild COVID-19. TCRdb reanalysed the 5' RACE reads using MiXCR and keeps one entry per CDR3 protein. This repertoire shows 250,000 to 350,000 distinct CDR3 sequences, roughly a fifth found once; its top ten account for under 25%. Sequenced sample: PBMCs or a T cell subset sorted from them (not recorded which). All receptors come from a man aged 18 to 30 who had mild COVID-19 (a few samples of this study predate the infection). Cell type and time point are not known.

The gene calls are TRBV4-2 and TRBJ2-5; D unresolved. From germline, CDR1 is LGHNA and CDR2 YNFKEQ. Trimming cost V 1 base and J 0 bases, with 6 bases left between them. The CDR3 contains 14 residues. CDR3 DNA sequence: TGTGCCAGCAGCCAAGCCGAGCACCAAGAGACCCAGTACTTC. Encoded protein: CASSQAEHQETQYF.

This clonotype was counted a few times. The CDR3 coding sequence is TGTGCCAGCAGTTACTCGCTGCGGGGACCAGATACGCAGTATTTT. Protein: CASSYSLRGPDTQYF. The chain recombines TRBV6-6 with TRBJ2-3; TRBD2 is a possible D gene (6 bases). CDR1 is MNHNY, CDR2 SVGAGI, per germline (reference sequence). The length of the CDR3 is 15 residues. Trimming removed 0 bases at V and 4 bases at J, with 11 bases between.

A few counts support this clonotype. This chain joins TRBV7-8 and TRBJ1-1; 8 nucleotides line up with TRBD1. J gave up 1 base and V 7 bases, and 14 bases lay outside the gene matches. The germline V gene has CDR1 SGHVS and CDR2 FQNEAQ. This CDR3 is 17 amino acids long. The CDR3 nucleotides read TGTGCCAGCACCGGGAGGGGTCACGGGACAGGGAACACTGAAGCTTTCTTT. It codes for CASTGRGHGTGNTEAFF.

This clonotype was detected a few times. The chain links TRBV28 to TRBJ2-7, with 10 bases that match TRBD1. After removal of 5 bases from V and 4 bases from J, the junction contained 14 bases not matched to a gene. Germline V lookup: CDR1 MDHEN, CDR2 SYDVKM. The CDR3 loop spans 17 amino acids. The CDR3 spells CASSLRDRGLWVYEQYF. As DNA, the CDR3 is TGTGCCAGCAGTCTCAGGGACAGGGGACTTTGGGTATACGAGCAGTACTTC.

In its sample, this clonotype was seen a few times. This sequence joins TRBV5-1 and TRBJ2-3; 7 bases align to TRBD1. Looked up from germline, CDR1 is SGHRS and CDR2 is YFSETQ. The CDR3 covers 15 residues. Trimming cost V 2 bases and J 5 bases; bases outside gene matches: 8. CDR3 amino acids: CASSFSDRVRDTQYF. The CDR3 region has the DNA TGCGCCAGCAGCTTTAGCGACAGGGTGAGAGATACGCAGTATTTT.

This clonotype was seen more than once but under ten times. This chain uses TRBV11-2 with TRBJ2-3; no clear D gene. V shed 6 bases and J shed 6 bases, with 7 bases lying between them. Germline V lookup: CDR1 SGHAT, CDR2 FQNNGV. The CDR3 has 11 amino acids. The DNA for the CDR3 is TGTGCCAGCAGATCAAGGGATACGCAGTATTTT. Translating gives CASRSRDTQYF.

This clonotype was seen only a few times. The rearrangement uses TRBV5-6 and TRBJ2-5; D is undetermined. The CDR3 runs to 14 residues. Germline V gene lookup returns CDR1 SGHDT and CDR2 YYEEEE. V lost 0 bases and J lost 6, with 12 bases in between. CDR3 DNA: TGTGCCAGCAGCTTGGCTCTGAGCGAACAGACCCAGTACTTC. This codes for CASSLALSEQTQYF. The full variable domain, in which reference TRBV5-6 and TRBJ2-5 provide the parts outside the CDR3, is DAGVTQSPTHLIKTRGQQVTLRCSPKSGHDTVSWYQQALGQGPQFIFQYYEEEERQRGNFPDRFSGHQFPNYSSELNVNALLLGDSALYLCASSLALSEQTQYFGPGTRLLVL.

This rearrangement joins TRBV6-6 to TRBJ1-5; weak D call: TRBD1 (5 bases). V gave up 2 bases and J gave up 7 bases, with 9 bases separating them. In germline, CDR1 is MNHNY, CDR2 SVGAGI (reference sequence). The CDR3 covers 13 residues. The CDR3 is CASSYEWDQPQHF. The CDR3 bases are TGTGCCAGCAGTTACGAGTGGGACCAGCCCCAGCATTTT.

This clonotype occurred a few times. The J gene is TRBJ1-6, the V gene TRBV5-1; D possibly corresponds to TRBD1 (5 bases). V was clipped by 5 bases and J by 8 bases, with 14 bases between them. This CDR3 comprises 14 residues. Germline V gives CDR1 SGHRS, CDR2 YFSETQ. CDR3 region: CASSFRDVDSPLHF. CDR3 DNA: TGCGCCAGCAGTTTCAGGGACGTCGATTCACCCCTCCACTTT.

This clonotype was detected a few times. V gene TRBV5-1 combines with J gene TRBJ2-7, with 7 bases identical to TRBD1. In germline, CDR1 is SGHRS, CDR2 YFSETQ. The CDR3 has 15 amino acids. The trim removed 0 bases at V and 0 bases at J, leaving 3 bases unmatched. CDR3 amino acids: CASSLGQGYSYEQYV. As DNA, the CDR3 is TGCGCCAGCAGCTTGGGACAGGGCTACTCCTACGAGCAGTACGTC.

There are a few counts of this clonotype. The chain recombines TRBV5-1 with TRBJ1-2; 7 positions agree with TRBD1. CDR3 length equals 13 residues. Looked up from germline, CDR1 is SGHRS and CDR2 is YFSETQ. Trimming removed 2 bases from V and 8 bases from J; junction bases left unmatched: 6. In DNA form, the CDR3 reads TGCGCCAGCAGCTTTACCCAGGGGGAAGGCTACACCTTC. It encodes CASSFTQGEGYTF. The full variable domain, completed using reference TRBV5-1 and TRBJ1-2, is KAGVTQTPRYLIKTRGQQVTLSCSPISGHRSVSWYQQTPGQGLQFLFEYFSETQRNKGNFPGRFSGRQFSNSRSEMNVSTLELGDSALYLCASSFTQGEGYTFGSGTRLTVV.

A few counts support this clonotype. The chain combines TRBV7-6 with TRBJ1-5; tentative D call: TRBD1 (6 bases). V shed 5 bases and J shed 1 base, with 15 bases lying between them. The CDR3 has 16 residues. The germline V gene has CDR1 SGHVS and CDR2 FNYEAQ. DNA for the CDR3: TGTGCCAGCAGCCTCGAAGGGGGGTTCAGCAATCAGCCCCAGCATTTT. Protein product: CASSLEGGFSNQPQHF.